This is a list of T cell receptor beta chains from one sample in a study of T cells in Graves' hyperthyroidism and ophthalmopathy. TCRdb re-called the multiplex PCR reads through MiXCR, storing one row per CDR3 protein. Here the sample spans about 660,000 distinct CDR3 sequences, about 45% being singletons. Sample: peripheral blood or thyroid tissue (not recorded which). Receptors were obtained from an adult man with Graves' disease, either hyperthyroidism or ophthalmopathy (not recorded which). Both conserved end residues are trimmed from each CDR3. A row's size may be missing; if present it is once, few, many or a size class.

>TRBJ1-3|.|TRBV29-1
SGALNTIY
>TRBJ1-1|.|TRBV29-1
SVRDGGRDTEAF
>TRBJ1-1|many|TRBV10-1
ASRGSMNTEAF
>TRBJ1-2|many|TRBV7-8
ASSPYRGINGYT
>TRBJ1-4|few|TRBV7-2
ASSLVYSSNEKLF
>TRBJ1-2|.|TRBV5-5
ASSLWGGAFGYT
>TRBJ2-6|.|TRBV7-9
ASSQIVSGANVLT
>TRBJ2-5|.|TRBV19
ASSPDTGLETQY
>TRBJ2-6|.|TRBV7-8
ASSMNGGANVLT
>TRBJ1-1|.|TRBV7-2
ASSPGQGMGMNTEAF
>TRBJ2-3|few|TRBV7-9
ATGSGDTDTQY
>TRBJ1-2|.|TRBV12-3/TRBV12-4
ASVGQAGGYT
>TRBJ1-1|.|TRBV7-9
ASSLVGTGFYDTEAF
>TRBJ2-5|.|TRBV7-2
ASSLAVSSGGKETQY
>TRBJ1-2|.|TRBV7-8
ASSFEGTSNYGYT
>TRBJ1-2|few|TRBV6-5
ASSPTGLLSYGYT
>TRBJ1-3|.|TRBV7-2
ASSLGGRGKAGNTIY
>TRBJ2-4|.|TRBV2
ASSESEGNIQY
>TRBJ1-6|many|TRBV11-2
ASKPGTDNSPLH
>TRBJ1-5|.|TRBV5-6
ASSLGTVGDNQPQH
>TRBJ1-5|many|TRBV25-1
AFFEGGSDNQPQH
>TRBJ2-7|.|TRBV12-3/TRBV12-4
ASSPLPGAVLYEQY
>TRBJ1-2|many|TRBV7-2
ASSSRVYGYT
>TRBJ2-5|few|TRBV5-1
ASSQRTGTSGSETQY
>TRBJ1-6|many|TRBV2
ASSEGPGLTLRNSPLH
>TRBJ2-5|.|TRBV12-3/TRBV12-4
ASSHTIAGGQETQY
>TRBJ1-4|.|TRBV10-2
ASSQDGTGINEKLF
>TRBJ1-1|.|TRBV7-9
ASSSSWEAF
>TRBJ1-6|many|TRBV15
ATSRDRADNSPLH
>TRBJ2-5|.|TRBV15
ATSNPGWGSGETQY
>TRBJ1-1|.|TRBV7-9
ASSAGQLVGDTEAF
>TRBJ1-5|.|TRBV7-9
ASSDDNRGGGQPQH
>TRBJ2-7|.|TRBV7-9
ASSILFSYEQY
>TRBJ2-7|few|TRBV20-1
SARDRKGVSLEQY
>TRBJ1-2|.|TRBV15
ATSRGQGEGGYT
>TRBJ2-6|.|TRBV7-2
ASSAPGANVLT
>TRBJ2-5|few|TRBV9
ASSRNRLAETQY
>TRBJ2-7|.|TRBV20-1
SARVPSVGYEQY
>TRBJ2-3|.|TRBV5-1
ASSFSGGAYTQY
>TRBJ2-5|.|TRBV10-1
ASSAGSGAYQETQY
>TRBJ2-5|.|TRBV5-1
ASNPSGMETQY
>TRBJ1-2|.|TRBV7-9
ASSLIPRGAQQNYGYT
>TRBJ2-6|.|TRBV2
ASSEGLAGASGANVLT
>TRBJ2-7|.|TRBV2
ASSPSEILDEQY
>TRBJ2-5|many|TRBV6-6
ASTEGQTLGAQY
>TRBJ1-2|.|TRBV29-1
SVDSGDRNYGYT